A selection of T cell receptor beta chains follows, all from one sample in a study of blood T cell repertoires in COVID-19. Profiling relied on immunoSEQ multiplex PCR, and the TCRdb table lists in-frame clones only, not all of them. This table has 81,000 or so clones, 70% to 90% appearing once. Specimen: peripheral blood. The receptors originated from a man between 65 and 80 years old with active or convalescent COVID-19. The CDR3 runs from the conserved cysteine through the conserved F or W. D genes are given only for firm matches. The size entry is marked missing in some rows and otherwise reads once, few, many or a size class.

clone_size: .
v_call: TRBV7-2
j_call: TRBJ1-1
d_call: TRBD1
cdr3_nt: TGTGCCAGCAGCGCCCAGGGGGCGTTAATAGGAAACACTGAAGCTTTCTTT
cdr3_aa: CASSAQGALIGNTEAFF

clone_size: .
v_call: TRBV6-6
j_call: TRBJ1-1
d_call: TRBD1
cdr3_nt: TGTGCCAGCAGCCCCGGACAGGGAACTGAAGCTTTCTTT
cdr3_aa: CASSPGQGTEAFF

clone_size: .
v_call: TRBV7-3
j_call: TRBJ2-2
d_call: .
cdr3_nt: TGTGCCAGCAGCGATTTAGCGAACACCGGGGAGCTGTTTTTT
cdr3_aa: CASSDLANTGELFF

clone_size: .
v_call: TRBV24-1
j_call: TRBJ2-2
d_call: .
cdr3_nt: TGTGCCACCAGTGATTTGCGGTGGAGCGGGGAGCTGTTTTTT
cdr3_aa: CATSDLRWSGELFF

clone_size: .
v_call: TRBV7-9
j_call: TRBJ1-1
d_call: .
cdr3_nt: TGTGCCAGCAGCTCGCTACAGGTGAACACTGAAGCTTTCTTT
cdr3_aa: CASSSLQVNTEAFF

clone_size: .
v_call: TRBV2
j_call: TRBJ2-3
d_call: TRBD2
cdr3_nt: TGTGCCAGCAGTGAAGCGCTCAGGGAGGGTACGCAGTATTTT
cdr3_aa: CASSEALREGTQYF

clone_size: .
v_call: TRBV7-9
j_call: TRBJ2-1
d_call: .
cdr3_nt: TGTGCCAGCAGCTGGGGTAGGGGGAACAATGAGCAGTTCTTC
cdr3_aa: CASSWGRGNNEQFF

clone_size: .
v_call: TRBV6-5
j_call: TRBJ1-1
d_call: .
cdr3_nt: TGTGCCAGCAGTTACCCTGAGGCGACTGAAGCTTTCTTT
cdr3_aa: CASSYPEATEAFF

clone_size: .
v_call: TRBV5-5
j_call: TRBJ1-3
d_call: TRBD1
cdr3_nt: TGTGCCAGCAGCTTGGAACAGGGGGAAAACACCATATATTTT
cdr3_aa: CASSLEQGENTIYF

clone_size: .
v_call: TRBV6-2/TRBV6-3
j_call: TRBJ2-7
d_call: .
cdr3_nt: TGTGCCAGCAGTTCCACAGGGTACGAGCAGTACTTC
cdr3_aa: CASSSTGYEQYF

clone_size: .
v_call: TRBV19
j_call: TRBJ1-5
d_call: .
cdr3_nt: TGTGCCAGTAGTATCGGGAGCACTAGCAATCAGCCCCAGCATTTT
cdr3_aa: CASSIGSTSNQPQHF

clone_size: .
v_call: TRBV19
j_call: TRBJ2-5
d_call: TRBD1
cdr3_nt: TGTGCCAGTAGTATGACAGGGGGCAGGCAGACCCAGTACTTC
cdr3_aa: CASSMTGGRQTQYF

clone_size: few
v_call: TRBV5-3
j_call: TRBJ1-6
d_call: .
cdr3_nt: TGTGCCAGAAGCTTGGTCGGGGATAATTCACCCCTCCACTTT
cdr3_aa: CARSLVGDNSPLHF

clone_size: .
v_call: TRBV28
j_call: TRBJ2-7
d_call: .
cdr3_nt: TGTGCCAGCAGCCGTAGTACAGGATCCGATAGTCAGTACTTC
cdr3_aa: CASSRSTGSDSQYF

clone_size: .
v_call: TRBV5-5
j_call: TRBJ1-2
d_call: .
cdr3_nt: TGTGCCAGCAGCTTGAAACACAAGTCTAACTATGGCTACACCTTC
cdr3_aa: CASSLKHKSNYGYTF

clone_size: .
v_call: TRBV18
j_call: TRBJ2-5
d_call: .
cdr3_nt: TGTGCCAGCTCACCACCCAAAGAGACCCAGTACTTC
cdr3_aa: CASSPPKETQYF

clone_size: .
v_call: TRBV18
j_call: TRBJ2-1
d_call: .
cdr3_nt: TGTGCCAGCTCCCCCGCACTGAACTCCTACAATGAGCAGTTCTTC
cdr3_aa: CASSPALNSYNEQFF

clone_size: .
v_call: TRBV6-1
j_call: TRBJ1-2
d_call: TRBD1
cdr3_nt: TGTGCCAGCAGCTGGACAGGGGGCAACTATGGCTACACCTTC
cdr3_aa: CASSWTGGNYGYTF

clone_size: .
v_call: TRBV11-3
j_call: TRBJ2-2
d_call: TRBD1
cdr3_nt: TGTGCCAGCAGCCCAGGGGGCAGGGAGAACACCGGGGAGCTGTTTTTT
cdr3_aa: CASSPGGRENTGELFF